Following are 25 T cell receptor beta chains from one sample sequenced in a study of shared clonotypes between healthy human individuals. Positive CCR7 selection of CD45RO-negative cells yielded the naive CD8 cells, and terminally differentiated effector memory CD45RA+ cells were excluded. The assay was immunoSEQ multiplex PCR, and TCRdb's table has in-frame clones only and misses some. The table includes about 2.1 million clones, 80% to 95% detected once. The sample consisted of naive CD8+ T cells from PBMCs. The receptors originated from a man between 18 and 29 years old in good health. Some clones in this sample may be carry-over from other donors' samples.

This chain joins TRBV28 and TRBJ2-3; D gene unclear. Trimming took 3 bases from V and 2 from J, leaving 9 bases between them. The CDR3 consists of 14 residues. CDR1 is MDHEN, CDR2 SYDVKM, per germline. CDR3 loop: CASSLRSVTDTQYF. The CDR3 nucleotides read TGTGCCAGCAGTTTGAGGTCGGTCACAGATACGCAGTATTTT.

The chain recombines TRBV28 with TRBJ2-1; 8 bases are shared with TRBD1. The length of the CDR3 is 15 residues. Per the germline V gene, CDR1 is MDHEN and CDR2 is SYDVKM. The V and J ends lost 1 base and 9 bases, in that order; junction bases with no gene match: 8. CDR3 DNA sequence: TGTGCCAGCAGTTTATTTCGCCAGGGGGCCGGTGAGCAGTTCTTC. Protein product: CASSLFRQGAGEQFF.

V is TRBV5-8 and J is TRBJ1-1, with TRBD1 as a possible D gene (5 bases). The CDR3 has 14 residues. Trimming removed 1 base at V and 6 bases at J, with 13 bases between. Germline CDR1 SGHTS, CDR2 YDEGEE. The CDR3 coding sequence is TGTGCCAGCAGCTTGTGGGGGGGAGACCCTGAAGCTTTCTTT. As protein: CASSLWGGDPEAFF.

The chain recombines TRBV28 with TRBJ1-3; tentative D call: TRBD1 (6 bases). The CDR3 is 13 amino acids. Trimming stripped 6 bases from V and 4 bases from J, with 10 bases between. CDR1 and CDR2 (germline): MDHEN, SYDVKM. The CDR3 nucleotides are TGTGCCAGCAGGACAGGAGGGGGAAACACCATATATTTT. Amino acids: CASRTGGGNTIYF.

The gene calls are TRBV4-1 and TRBJ1-4, with D unresolved. The length of the CDR3 is 14 residues. V was pared by 0 bases and J by 11 bases, with 13 bases between. Germline V gene data show CDR1 as MGHRA and CDR2 as YSYEKL. CDR3 region: CASSQDDEGRKLFF. The CDR3, as DNA: TGCGCCAGCAGCCAAGACGACGAGGGCCGGAAACTGTTTTTT.

The V and J genes are TRBV5-1 and TRBJ1-4; TRBD1 matches at 9 bases. The V gene's germline CDR1 is SGHRS and CDR2 YFSETQ. This CDR3 contains 15 residues. Trimming cost V 6 bases and J 7 bases; bases outside gene matches: 10. For the CDR3, the DNA is TGCGCCAGCAACATGATGGGACAGGGCAGTGAAAAACTGTTTTTT. Its protein product is CASNMMGQGSEKLFF.

CDR3 sequence: CASARGESYEQYF. CDR3 bases: TGTGCCAGCGCCAGGGGGGAGTCTTACGAGCAGTACTTC. The genes are TRBV13 and TRBJ2-7; TRBD1 might be the D (7 bases). Germline-derived CDR1 and CDR2 are PRHDT and FYEKMQ (reference sequence). V dropped 8 bases and J dropped 4 bases, with 15 bases sitting between them. This CDR3 is built from 13 residues.

The chain joins TRBV14 to TRBJ2-7; D might be TRBD1 or TRBD2, each matching 5 bases. Trimming cost V 4 bases and J 4 bases, with 17 bases left between them. The V gene's germline CDR1 is SGHDN and CDR2 FVKESK. The CDR3 runs 15 residues. The CDR3 nucleotides are TGTGCCAGCAGCCCCCTAGGGGTGGGGGAATACGAGCAGTACTTC. The encoded protein is CASSPLGVGEYEQYF.

V is TRBV27 and J is TRBJ2-1; TRBD2 might be the D (6 bases). Germline CDR1 and CDR2: MNHEY and SMNVEV (reference sequence). This CDR3 spans 15 amino acids. Trimming removed 2 bases from V and 5 bases from J, with 13 bases in between. CDR3 nucleotides: TGTGCCAGCAGTTTAATGGGCGGGATGAACAATGAGCAGTTCTTC. Translated: CASSLMGGMNNEQFF.

This clone was seen a few times. V usage is TRBV27 and J usage is TRBJ2-5, with a tentative D call TRBD2 (5 bases). The V end lost 4 bases, the J end lost 4 bases, and 16 bases lay between the germline ends. The CDR3 is 15 amino acids. Looked up from germline, CDR1 is MNHEY and CDR2 is SMNVEV (reference sequence). The CDR3 protein is CASSSTLEDPETQYF. The CDR3 DNA follows: TGTGCCAGCAGTTCAACACTAGAGGATCCAGAGACCCAGTACTTC.

The gene calls are TRBV27 and TRBJ1-1; tentative D call: TRBD1 (5 bases). Germline CDR1 is MNHEY and CDR2 is SMNVEV (reference sequence). V lost 0 bases to trimming and J lost 6 bases, with 14 bases between them. The CDR3 is 15 residues long. CDR3 residues: CASSLSRGRVPEAFF. CDR3 nucleotide sequence: TGTGCCAGCAGTTTATCCCGAGGCAGGGTTCCTGAAGCTTTCTTT.

V and J are TRBV10-2 and TRBJ2-1; D perhaps matches TRBD1 (8 bases). There are 18 residues in the CDR3. Germline CDR1 reads WSHSY; CDR2 reads SAAADI. V gave up 7 bases and J gave up 7 bases, with 29 bases separating them. CDR3 region: CASKGGTGARGAWNEQFF. The CDR3 DNA sequence: TGCGCCAGCAAGGGAGGGACAGGAGCCCGCGGGGCCTGGAATGAGCAGTTCTTC.

The CDR3 nucleotides read TGTGCCAGCAGCCCCTACGCTACAGCGGGATGGGGCACAGATACGCAGTATTTT. This translates into CASSPYATAGWGTDTQYF. The chain is built from TRBV7-2 and TRBJ2-3; 7 nucleotides agree with TRBD2. Germline V gene lookup returns CDR1 SGHTA and CDR2 FQGNSA. The CDR3 consists of 18 residues. V was pared by 5 bases and J by 1 base, with 15 bases of the junction left unmatched.

This sequence joins TRBV9 and TRBJ1-2; D might be TRBD1 (5 bases). V dropped 0 bases and J dropped 8 bases, with 11 bases sitting between them. Germline-derived CDR1 and CDR2 are SGDLS and YYNGEE. This CDR3 region has 13 residues. This CDR3 reads CASSVATGRGYTF. CDR3 DNA: TGTGCCAGCAGCGTAGCTACGGGACGGGGCTACACCTTC.

The chain carries TRBV9 and TRBJ1-3; the D gene is possibly TRBD1 (5 bases). CDR1 and CDR2 (germline): SGDLS, YYNGEE. There are 18 residues in the CDR3. The V and J ends lost 3 bases and 2 bases respectively, with 21 bases between them. The CDR3 reads CASSDPGESNWAGNTIYF. The CDR3 region has the DNA TGTGCCAGCAGCGACCCGGGGGAAAGCAACTGGGCTGGAAACACCATATATTTT.

The V call is TRBV27, the J call TRBJ2-7; D is perhaps TRBD1 (7 bases). This CDR3 is 14 amino acids long. Trimming removed 3 bases from V and 5 bases from J, with 14 bases in between. CDR1 is MNHEY and CDR2 is SMNVEV in the germline V gene (reference sequence). CDR3 bases: TGTGCCAGCAGTTTCTTGGGACAGCGGGACGAGCAGTACTTC. It is translated as CASSFLGQRDEQYF.

The chain carries TRBV4-1 and TRBJ2-7, with 7 positions matching TRBD2. CDR3 length: 16 amino acids. Trimming cost V 0 bases and J 7 bases; bases outside gene matches: 12. In germline, CDR1 is MGHRA, CDR2 YSYEKL. The CDR3 loop reads CASSQDGASGQGEQYF. In nucleotides, the CDR3 is TGCGCCAGCAGCCAAGATGGGGCTAGCGGCCAAGGGGAGCAGTACTTC.

This chain links TRBV5-6 with TRBJ1-1; D might be TRBD1 (5 bases). V was clipped by 0 bases and J by 3 bases, with 9 bases between them. The CDR3 loop spans 14 amino acids. Germline V CDR1 and CDR2: SGHDT, YYEEEE. The CDR3 is CASSLGDGHTEAFF. CDR3 coding DNA: TGTGCCAGCAGCTTGGGGGACGGTCACACTGAAGCTTTCTTT.

The rearrangement links TRBV9 to TRBJ2-1; 11 bases match TRBD2. With V trimmed by 4 bases and J by 7 bases, 7 bases remained unmatched. Germline V gene sequence: CDR1 SGDLS, CDR2 YYNGEE. There are 15 residues in the CDR3. The CDR3 DNA follows: TGTGCCAGCAGCTTTAGCGGGAGGGTAGGGAATGAGCAGTTCTTC. It encodes CASSFSGRVGNEQFF.

This chain joins TRBV19 and TRBJ2-2; unclear D gene. Trimming removed 7 bases from V and 5 bases from J, with 17 bases in between. Germline CDR1 LNHDA, CDR2 SQIVND (reference sequence). There are 15 residues in the CDR3. In nucleotides, the CDR3 is TGTGCCAGTATTGTGGGCGCGAGTAGGACCGGGGAGCTGTTTTTT. As protein: CASIVGASRTGELFF.

This clone has a single count. This chain uses TRBV13 with TRBJ1-2; D remains ambiguous. Germline CDR1 PRHDT, CDR2 FYEKMQ (reference sequence). This CDR3 has 15 residues. V was cut by 5 bases and J by 4 bases, with 17 bases left in between. The CDR3 region is CASSPRTEGLYGYTF. The CDR3, as DNA: TGTGCCAGCAGCCCACGGACTGAAGGGCTCTATGGCTACACCTTC.

V gene TRBV28 combines with J gene TRBJ2-1; D possibly corresponds to TRBD2 (6 bases). The length of the CDR3 is 14 residues. V was shortened by 10 bases and J by 4 bases, with 17 bases between the two germline ends. The germline V gene has CDR1 MDHEN and CDR2 SYDVKM. CDR3 DNA: TGTGCCACCCTCGGCGGGAATGATTACAATGAGCAGTTCTTC. The encoded protein is CATLGGNDYNEQFF.

This sequence joins TRBV2 and TRBJ2-1; D is possibly TRBD2 (5 bases). Between the trimmed V and J ends, which lost 4 bases and 4 bases, there was a span of 17 bases. This CDR3 is built from 16 residues. Germline V gene data show CDR1 as SNHLY and CDR2 as FYNNEI. CDR3 in DNA: TGTGCCAGCAGTGCCCTCGCCGGAGGCCTATACAATGAGCAGTTCTTC. Translation gives CASSALAGGLYNEQFF.

A single count supports this clone. The V call is TRBV27, the J call TRBJ1-5; possible D gene TRBD1, 6 bases. The CDR3 has 15 amino acids. Germline V gives CDR1 MNHEY, CDR2 SMNVEV (reference sequence). Trimming pared 5 bases from V and 4 bases from J, leaving 15 bases between. The CDR3 is CASSLTGWWNQPQHF. CDR3 DNA sequence: TGTGCCAGCAGTCTGACAGGCTGGTGGAATCAGCCCCAGCATTTT.

V and J are TRBV7-9 and TRBJ2-5, with TRBD2 matching over 7 bases. This CDR3 has 14 residues. V trimming: 1 base; J trimming: 4 bases; junction bases outside the gene matches: 3. Germline V lookup: CDR1 SEHNR, CDR2 FQNEAQ (reference sequence). The CDR3 reads CASSLGLAAETQYF. DNA for the CDR3: TGTGCCAGCAGCTTAGGGCTAGCGGCAGAGACCCAGTACTTC.